This TCR beta chain came from a study of cytomegalovirus exposure and HLA in healthy donors. Study-level information: In terms of ancestry, the Caucasian-associated cluster contained roughly 81% of the 350 to 450 genotyped donors.

This clone turned up a few times. What it recognizes is unknown. Points from the study as a whole: Per published reports, the classifier diagnosed cytomegalovirus status with high specificity and sensitivity. A later analysis showed HLA-associated TCR beta chains outstripping equally common others in clonal expansion.

With 60 Vbeta and 13 Jbeta primers, the PCR was carried out. Here immunoSEQ multiplex PCR was the method, and the copy in TCRdb shows in-frame clones only, minus some. The sample consists of fewer than 65,000 clones, roughly 85% of them appearing once. V lost 4 bases to trimming and J lost 0 bases, with 9 bases between them. The CDR3 sequence is 14 residues long. The germline V gene has CDR1 ENHRY and CDR2 SYGVKD. The genes are TRBV10-3 and TRBJ1-1, with unresolved D. Sequences were obtained from PBMCs. The receptor was derived from a man aged 25 to 40 in good health and CMV-seronegative. The CDR3 DNA follows: TGTGCCATCAGTGGTGGACTGATGAACACTGAAGCTTTCTTT. Translating gives CAISGGLMNTEAFF.